This TCR beta chain was sequenced during a study of glioma-infiltrating T cells. Broader study findings: A blood CDR3 motif signature was depleted in highly divergent patients.

This clonotype was detected a few times. The antigen is undetermined. The iRepertoire nested amplicon-rescue multiplex PCR amplified TCR alpha and beta CDR3s from RNA. Tissue mRNA or PBMC total RNA, about 95-450 ng, went into one-step reverse transcription and amplification. TCRdb independently ran MiXCR on the multiplex PCR reads; one entry per CDR3 protein. The sample shows 400,000 or so distinct CDR3 sequences, 41% of them seen only once. Trimming cost V 0 bases and J 0 bases, with 15 bases left between them. Germline values: CDR1 DFQATT, CDR2 SNEGSKA (reference sequence). The CDR3 runs to 18 residues.

The receptor was derived from a human donor with low-grade glioma or glioblastoma, undergoing nonglioma brain surgery, or in good health (not recorded which). The chain couples TRBV20-1 to TRBJ2-6; D is ambiguous. Sequences were obtained from glioma tissue, nonneoplastic brain tissue, or PBMCs (not recorded which). The CDR3 protein is CSARDRGPSSSGANVLTF. DNA of the CDR3: TGCAGTGCTAGAGATCGTGGCCCCTCAAGCTCTGGGGCCAACGTCCTGACTTTC.